These T cell receptor beta chains were read from a single sample in a study of blood T cell repertoires in COVID-19. Assay used: immunoSEQ multiplex PCR; TCRdb lists only in-frame clones, some missing. The sample carries 90,000 to 100,000 clones, 75% to 90% recorded once. The sequencing input was peripheral blood. The receptors originated from a man between 60 and 75 years old with COVID-19, enrolled during active disease. The CDR3 runs from the conserved cysteine through the conserved F or W. Fields, in order: V gene, clone size, D gene, CDR3 length, J gene, CDR3 DNA, CDR3 protein. The D gene is left open where the match is weak. Size values are once, few and many counts, or a class for expanded clones, and some rows have none.

>TRBV5-5|.|.|12|TRBJ2-2
TGTGCCAGCAGCTTGTCTGCCGGGGAGCTGTTTTTT
CASSLSAGELFF
>TRBV28|.|.|12|TRBJ1-2
TGTGCCAGCAGTTTAGGGGGGGATGGCTACACCTTC
CASSLGGDGYTF
>TRBV19|.|.|15|TRBJ1-5
TGTGCCAGTAGTATACCAGGGAGGGGGAATCAGCCCCAGCATTTT
CASSIPGRGNQPQHF
>TRBV18|.|.|16|TRBJ1-6
TGTGCCAGCTCACCACTGACCGTGGCAGCGAATTCACCCCTCCACTTT
CASSPLTVAANSPLHF
>TRBV6-2/TRBV6-3|.|.|15|TRBJ2-2
TGTGCCAGCAGTTACGAACAGGCCCACACCGGGGAGCTGTTTTTT
CASSYEQAHTGELFF
>TRBV5-8|.|.|12|TRBJ2-7
TGTGCCAGCAGCCGGGGCTCCTACGAGCAGTACTTC
CASSRGSYEQYF
>TRBV6-6|once|TRBD2|11|TRBJ2-7
TGTGCCAGCCGGGGGGAAGGCGAGCAGTACTTC
CASRGEGEQYF
>TRBV9|.|.|15|TRBJ1-1
TGTGCCAGCAGCCCTCAGGGCGGAGCGAACACTGAAGCTTTCTTT
CASSPQGGANTEAFF
>TRBV6-6|few|.|12|TRBJ1-6
TGTGCCAGCAGTTACCAGAATTCACCCCTCCACTTT
CASSYQNSPLHF
>TRBV27|.|TRBD1|16|TRBJ2-3
TGTGCCAGCAGTCCCCGTGCAGGGGGCTTCACAGATACGCAGTATTTT
CASSPRAGGFTDTQYF
>TRBV5-4|.|TRBD2|17|TRBJ2-3
TGTGCCAGCAGCTCACGGACTAGCGGGGGAGCCCCAGATACGCAGTATTTT
CASSSRTSGGAPDTQYF
>TRBV15|.|.|14|TRBJ1-5
TGTGCCACCAGCAGAGATCTCCCAGATCAGCCCCAGCATTTT
CATSRDLPDQPQHF
>TRBV19|.|.|11|TRBJ2-2
TGTGCCAGCACAGGGTCCGGGGAGCTGTTTTTT
CASTGSGELFF
>TRBV12-3/TRBV12-4|.|.|13|TRBJ2-7
TGTGCCAGCACCTCCGGGACAAACTACGAGCAGTACTTC
CASTSGTNYEQYF